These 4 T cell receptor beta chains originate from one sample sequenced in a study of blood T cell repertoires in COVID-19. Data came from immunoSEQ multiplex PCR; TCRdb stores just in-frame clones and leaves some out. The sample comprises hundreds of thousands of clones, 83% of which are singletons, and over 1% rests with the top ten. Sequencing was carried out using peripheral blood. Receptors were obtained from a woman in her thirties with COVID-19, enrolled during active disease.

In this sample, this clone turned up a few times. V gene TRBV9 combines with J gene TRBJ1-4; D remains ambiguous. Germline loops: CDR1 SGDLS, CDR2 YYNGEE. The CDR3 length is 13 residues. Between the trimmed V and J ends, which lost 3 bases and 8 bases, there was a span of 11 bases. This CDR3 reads CASSAFLGEKLFF. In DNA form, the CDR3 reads TGTGCCAGCAGCGCATTCCTAGGCGAAAAACTGTTTTTT.

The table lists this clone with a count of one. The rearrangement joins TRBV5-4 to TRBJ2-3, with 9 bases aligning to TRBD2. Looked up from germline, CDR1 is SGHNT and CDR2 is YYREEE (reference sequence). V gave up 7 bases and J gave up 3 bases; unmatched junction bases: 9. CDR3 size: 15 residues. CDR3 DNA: TGTGCCAGCGCGGGGGCGGGGGGGGTGACAGATACGCAGTATTTT. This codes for CASAGAGGVTDTQYF.

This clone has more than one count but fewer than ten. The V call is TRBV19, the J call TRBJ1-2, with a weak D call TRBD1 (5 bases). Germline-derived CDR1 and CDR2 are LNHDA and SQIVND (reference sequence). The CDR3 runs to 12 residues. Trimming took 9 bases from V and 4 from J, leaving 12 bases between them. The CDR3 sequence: CASSRVGYGYTF. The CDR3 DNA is TGTGCCAGCAGCAGGGTAGGCTATGGCTACACCTTC.

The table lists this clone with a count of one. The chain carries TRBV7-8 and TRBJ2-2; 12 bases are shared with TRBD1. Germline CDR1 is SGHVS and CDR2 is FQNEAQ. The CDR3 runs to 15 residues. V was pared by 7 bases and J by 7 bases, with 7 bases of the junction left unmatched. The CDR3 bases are TGTGCCAGCAAAGGGACAGGGGGCTCGGGCGGGGAGCTGTTTTTT. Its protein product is CASKGTGGSGGELFF.